Listed below are T cell receptor beta chains from one sample, sequenced in a study of blood T cell repertoires in COVID-19. Method: immunoSEQ multiplex PCR; TCRdb's copy keeps in-frame clones and lacks some. The data hold about 290,000 clones, with roughly 91% observed a single time. Specimen: peripheral blood. These receptors were obtained from a woman under 40 with COVID-19, enrolled during active disease. Both conserved end residues are part of each CDR3. D genes are given only for firm matches. Only some rows state a clone size, as once, few, many or a class for expanded clones.

j_call v_call cdr3_length d_call clone_size cdr3_aa cdr3_nt
TRBJ2-7 TRBV5-5 14 TRBD1 NA CASSLGQGAYEQYF TGTGCCAGCAGCTTGGGACAGGGCGCCTACGAGCAGTACTTC
TRBJ2-3 TRBV6-5 15 TRBD2 NA CASSFGLAATDTQYF TGTGCCAGCAGTTTTGGGCTAGCGGCAACAGATACGCAGTATTTT
TRBJ1-1 TRBV4-1 16 NA few CASSQVGQGRNTEAFF TGCGCCAGCAGCCAAGTTGGGCAGGGGAGGAACACTGAAGCTTTCTTT
TRBJ2-7 TRBV15 14 NA NA CATSIEGESYEQYF TGTGCCACCAGCATTGAGGGGGAGTCCTACGAGCAGTACTTC
TRBJ2-3 TRBV6-1 16 TRBD2 NA CASSARRTSGVDTQYF TGTGCCAGCAGTGCCCGGAGGACTAGCGGGGTGGATACGCAGTATTTT
TRBJ2-1 TRBV11-2 13 TRBD1 NA CASSFHTGGEQFF TGTGCCAGCAGCTTCCATACAGGGGGTGAGCAGTTCTTC
TRBJ1-1 TRBV7-6 16 TRBD1 NA CASSPEPQGTWTEAFF TGTGCCAGCAGCCCCGAACCACAGGGGACTTGGACTGAAGCTTTCTTT
TRBJ1-1 TRBV7-9 14 NA NA CASSLVLRGTEAFF TGTGCCAGCAGCTTAGTTCTGAGGGGGACTGAAGCTTTCTTT
TRBJ1-5 TRBV7-9 14 TRBD1 NA CASSPPQGNQPQHF TGTGCCAGCAGCCCTCCACAGGGGAATCAGCCCCAGCATTTT
TRBJ2-2 TRBV2 14 TRBD2 NA CASRVGGGAGELFF TGTGCCAGCAGGGTCGGCGGGGGGGCCGGGGAGCTGTTTTTT
TRBJ1-1 TRBV5-5 12 NA NA CASSLMEAEAFF TGTGCCAGCAGCTTGATGGAGGCTGAAGCTTTCTTT
TRBJ1-1 TRBV7-9 14 NA NA CASSFPAPGVEAFF TGTGCCAGCAGCTTTCCTGCCCCGGGGGTGGAAGCTTTCTTT
TRBJ1-3 TRBV21-1 16 NA NA CASSRCGRHSGNTIYF TGTGCCAGCAGCAGGTGCGGGCGTCACTCTGGAAACACCATATATTTT
TRBJ2-1 TRBV5-1 16 TRBD1 NA CASSLEGQGTYNEQFF TGCGCCAGCAGCTTGGAAGGACAGGGAACCTACAATGAGCAGTTCTTC
TRBJ2-7 TRBV18 14 NA NA CASSPAGIPYEQYF TGTGCCAGCTCACCAGCAGGGATCCCCTACGAGCAGTACTTC
TRBJ2-3 TRBV7-9 18 TRBD2 NA CASGIPGLAGGSTDTQYF TGTGCCAGCGGGATACCGGGACTAGCGGGGGGCAGCACAGATACGCAGTATTTT
TRBJ1-2 TRBV20-1 11 NA NA CSAQIAYGYTF TGCAGTGCTCAGATAGCCTATGGCTACACCTTC
TRBJ1-2 TRBV18 13 TRBD1 NA CASSPGTDYGYTF TGTGCCAGCTCACCCGGGACAGACTATGGCTACACCTTC
TRBJ2-2 TRBV7-9 15 TRBD2 NA CASTRLGEGTGELFF TGTGCCAGCACCAGGCTCGGGGAGGGCACCGGGGAGCTGTTTTTT
TRBJ2-1 TRBV7-9 16 TRBD2 NA CASSKRLAGGPSEQFF TGTGCCAGCAGCAAAAGACTAGCGGGGGGGCCTAGTGAGCAGTTCTTC
TRBJ1-5 TRBV5-6 15 NA NA CASSLGGVGNQPQHF TGTGCCAGCAGCTTGGGGGGGGTAGGCAATCAGCCCCAGCATTTT
TRBJ2-5 TRBV5-1 13 TRBD2 NA CATGTQGGETQYF TGCGCCACCGGAACCCAGGGAGGGGAGACCCAGTACTTC
TRBJ2-1 TRBV7-9 12 NA NA CASSSARNEQFF TGTGCCAGCAGCTCAGCCCGCAATGAGCAGTTCTTC
TRBJ1-5 TRBV6-5 13 NA few CASTDRGVQPQHF TGTGCCAGCACCGATCGTGGAGTCCAGCCCCAGCATTTT
TRBJ2-7 TRBV19 13 NA NA CASSFADPYEQYF TGTGCCAGTAGTTTTGCGGATCCCTACGAGCAGTACTTC
TRBJ1-5 TRBV19 17 NA NA CAGRDCRWGYSNQPQHF TGTGCCGGCCGGGACTGCCGGTGGGGGTATAGCAATCAGCCCCAGCATTTT
TRBJ2-7 TRBV4-1 17 NA NA CASSVRGIEPNFYEQYF TGCGCCAGCAGCGTAAGGGGGATTGAACCGAACTTCTACGAGCAGTACTTC
TRBJ1-6 TRBV5-6 14 NA NA CASSLMAVNSPLHF TGTGCCAGCAGCTTGATGGCAGTCAATTCACCCCTCCACTTT
TRBJ2-7 TRBV11-2 16 TRBD1 few CASSRSQGTGSYEQYF TGTGCCAGCAGCCGATCCCAGGGGACAGGGTCCTACGAGCAGTACTTC
TRBJ1-1 TRBV7-9 15 NA NA CASSPSVRRNTEAFF TGTGCCAGCAGCCCTAGCGTGAGACGGAACACTGAAGCTTTCTTT
TRBJ1-1 TRBV19 15 NA NA CASSLGGGANTEAFF TGTGCCAGTAGTCTTGGTGGGGGGGCGAACACTGAAGCTTTCTTT